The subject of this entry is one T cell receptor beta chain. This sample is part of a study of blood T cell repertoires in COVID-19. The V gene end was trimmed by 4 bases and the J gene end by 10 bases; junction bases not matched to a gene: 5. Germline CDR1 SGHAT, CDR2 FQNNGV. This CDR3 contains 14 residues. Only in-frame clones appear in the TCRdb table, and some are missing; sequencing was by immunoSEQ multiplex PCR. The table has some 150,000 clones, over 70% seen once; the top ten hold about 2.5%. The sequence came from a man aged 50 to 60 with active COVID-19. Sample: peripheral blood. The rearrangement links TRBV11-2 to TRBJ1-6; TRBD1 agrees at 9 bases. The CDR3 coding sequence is TGTGCCAGCAGCTGGGGACAGGGCGTATCACCCCTCCACTTT. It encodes CASSWGQGVSPLHF.